Here is one T cell receptor (beta chain) with its context. Its antigen is not known. The second PCR ran about 7 to 12 cycles with a sample-barcoded 5' primer and J-beta primers. Via MiXCR, TCRdb re-called the 5' RACE reads, giving one row per CDR3 protein. The repertoire holds about 1.8 million distinct CDR3 sequences, with 40% to 55% as singletons. Drawn from each donor were ten milliliters of peripheral blood. This entry belongs to a study of blood T cells in healthy people across ages. General study results and limits: Total diversity from one million sequenced T cells was likely underestimated.

Germline CDR1 and CDR2: LNHDA and SQIVND (reference sequence). This CDR3 contains 18 residues. Trimming stripped 8 bases from V and 0 bases from J, with 20 bases between. The V and J genes are TRBV19 and TRBJ2-6; tentatively, D is TRBD1 (6 bases). The sequencing sample was made of blood. The receptor's source is a woman aged 35 to 49 in good health. CDR3 DNA: TGTGCCAGTCAAGGGTTTGGGCAGGGGAGCTCTGGGGCCAACGTCCTGACTTTC. Protein: CASQGFGQGSSGANVLTF.